This T cell receptor beta chain was observed in a study of radiotherapy plus CTLA-4 blockade in lung cancer. V was pared by 6 bases and J by 6 bases, with 17 bases between. CDR3 length: 15 residues. CDR1 and CDR2 (germline): MNHEY, SVGAGI. TCRdb keeps only in-frame clones here, not all; method: immunoSEQ multiplex PCR. The sample yields under 40,000 clones, roughly 71% seen once. The rearrangement joins TRBV6-5 to TRBJ2-2; D remains unclear. Material: peripheral blood, obtained from a patient treated with radiotherapy plus ipilimumab. This TCR came from a human donor with non-small cell lung cancer who had stable disease on radiotherapy plus ipilimumab. As DNA, the CDR3 is TGTGCCAGCAGACCCCCGAACCCTACCTCCGGGGAGCTGTTTTTT. Protein product: CASRPPNPTSGELFF.